This TCR beta chain is from a study of T-cell memory formation after mild COVID-19 (dated by TCRdb to about 2021). At the level of the whole study: TCR sequence clusters from the two donors were largely donor specific. The cohort comprised two young, previously healthy adult volunteers, one female and one male. T-cell clones expanding and contracting after mild COVID-19 in a couple of donors were tracked by longitudinal TCRalpha and TCRbeta repertoire sequencing.

As encoded in the germline V gene, CDR1 is LGHNA while CDR2 is YNFKEQ. Deletion took 0 bases off V and 7 bases off J, with a span of 6 bases between the germline ends. Including cysteine and phenylalanine, the CDR3 has 12 amino acids. Only the CDR3 DNA stays, 36 bases, in frame from base 1. The sequencer was an Illumina NovaSeq 6000. TCRalpha and TCRbeta cDNA libraries were built by 5'RACE with constant-segment primers, adding sample barcodes and unique molecular identifiers. RNA was extracted from every sample with Trizol reagent. Libraries were amplified in two PCR steps, with a second sample barcode and Illumina TruSeq adapters added in the second step. Sequencing of libraries was performed on an Illumina NovaSeq with 2 x 150 bp paired-end reads. The original methods were these. With migec v1.2.7, reads were demultiplexed and then collapsed into UMI-guided consensus sequences. Using mixcr v2.1.11, UMI consensuses were aligned to TRA and TRB V and J templates and then assembled into clonotypes. A clonotype was counted as expanded or contracted only when both edgeR and NoisET called the clonotype significant, with the noise models trained on biological replicates. For edgeR calls, a false discovery rate-adjusted p below 0.01 and a log2 fold-change threshold of 1 were applied. As an exploratory analysis of dynamics, max-normalized trajectories of the 1000 most abundant clonotypes were examined by PCA with hierarchical clustering. Separately sequenced CD4+ and CD8+ repertoires were used to assign a CD4 or CD8 phenotype to each responding clone. TCRdb reanalyzed the raw reads on its own, using fastp at Q25 for trimming and MiXCR for clone calling, and kept in-frame beta chains. Rows with a matching CDR3 protein are joined into one entry that keeps the most common DNA and genes. The V and J calls shown here were made by TCRdb, not taken from the authors' results. This sample lists 350,000 to 500,000 distinct CDR3 sequences; around 22% were detected once. The ten top clones hold about 12% of the sample.

Points on this clonotype: There is no known antigen for this receptor. The sample holds no much larger clone one base away, and base qualities are not on file.

Ficoll-Paque density gradient centrifugation was used to isolate PBMCs. General conclusions and limits of the study: The study covered only a couple of mild cases, and larger cohorts including severe cases with pre-infection samples were considered necessary. Some responding clones were detected in pre-infection memory, which suggested that pre-existing cross-reactive memory T cells had joined the SARS-CoV-2 response. The second-wave clones that peaked on day 37 were not confirmed to be SARS-CoV-2 specific. Contracting CD4+ clones were found mainly in CM and EM memory subsets, while CD8+ clones were enriched in EMRA. Balanced CD4/CD8 phenotypes were observed for clones contracting from day 15 to 85, whereas a bias towards CD4+ was observed for a second wave of clones expanding from day 15 to 37.

Sample: PBMCs or a T cell subset sorted from them (not recorded which). This clonotype was obtained from an adult woman who had mild COVID-19 (a few samples of this study predate the infection). The sample titles of this study are shuffled in the database, so cell type and time point are left out; the donor was told from shared clones. The receptor chain draws on TRBV4-2 and TRBJ1-2; no confident D gene assignment can be made. CDR3 sequence: CASSQEAGGYTF. The DNA sequence is TGTGCCAGCAGCCAAGAGGCGGGTGGCTACACCTTC.